Shown below are 21 T cell receptor beta chains from a single sample sequenced in a study of cytomegalovirus exposure and HLA in healthy donors. PCR used 60 Vbeta primers and 13 Jbeta primers. The protocol was immunoSEQ multiplex PCR, while the TCRdb copy is restricted to in-frame clones and leaves out a portion. This table has 120,000 to 150,000 clones, 73% appearing once. Sequencing was done on a sample of PBMCs. The receptors stem from a human donor in good health.

Only one count was recorded for this clone. The chain recombines TRBV5-1 with TRBJ2-5, with TRBD2 identical over 8 bases. This CDR3 has 13 residues. Germline CDR1 and CDR2: SGHRS and YFSETQ. V lost 4 bases and J lost 5; bases outside the gene matches: 4. The DNA for the CDR3 is TGCGCCAGCAGCCGCGGGGGGTCGGAGACCCAGTACTTC. Amino acids: CASSRGGSETQYF.

The sample holds many counts of this clone. The V call is TRBV25-1, the J call TRBJ1-2, with a possible D match to TRBD1 (5 bases). Germline values: CDR1 MGHDK, CDR2 SYGVNS. Trimming left V 2 bases short and J 2 bases short, with 6 bases between. The CDR3 sequence is 13 residues long. The CDR3 coding sequence is TGTGCCAGCAGTGAAAACAGGAACTATGGCTACACCTTC. Its protein product is CASSENRNYGYTF.

The genes are TRBV5-4 and TRBJ2-1; 8 nucleotides line up with TRBD2. CDR1 and CDR2 (germline): SGHNT, YYREEE (reference sequence). This CDR3 comprises 15 residues. Trimming at V came to 4 bases and at J to 6 bases, leaving 9 bases not matched to a gene. The DNA of the CDR3 is TGTGCCAGCAGCCCCGGGAGGGGGATTGGCAATGAGCAGTTCTTC. Its translation is CASSPGRGIGNEQFF.

This clone appeared a single time. The J gene is TRBJ2-3, the V gene TRBV6-1, with D perhaps matching TRBD2 (6 bases). Looked up from germline, CDR1 is MNHNS and CDR2 is SASEGT. The V end was cut by 5 bases, the J end by 3 bases, with 15 bases between. The CDR3 sequence is 15 residues long. The CDR3 reads CASSSGVSGTDTQYF. In nucleotides, the CDR3 is TGTGCCAGCAGTTCCGGTGTTAGCGGAACAGATACGCAGTATTTT.

The chain has TRBV9 and TRBJ1-2; unclear D gene. From germline, CDR1 is SGDLS and CDR2 YYNGEE. The CDR3 length is 16 residues. V lost 0 bases and J 2 bases, leaving 14 bases between the germline ends. CDR3 in DNA: TGTGCCAGCAGCGTAGGTGGGAGTCCTGCGAACTATGGCTACACCTTC. Its translation: CASSVGGSPANYGYTF.

The genes are TRBV5-1 and TRBJ2-3; perhaps TRBD2 as D (6 bases). The V end was cut by 3 bases, the J end by 0 bases, with 8 bases between. The CDR3 contains 14 residues. CDR1 is SGHRS, CDR2 YFSETQ, per germline. The CDR3 DNA reads TGCGCCAGCAGCTCCGGGACTAGCACAGATACGCAGTATTTT. Its protein product is CASSSGTSTDTQYF. Based on the CDR3 plus reference TRBV5-1 and TRBJ2-3, the full variable domain is KAGVTQTPRYLIKTRGQQVTLSCSPISGHRSVSWYQQTPGQGLQFLFEYFSETQRNKGNFPGRFSGRQFSNSRSEMNVSTLELGDSALYLCASSSGTSTDTQYFGPGTRLTVL.

The V gene is TRBV10-2, the J gene TRBJ1-2; D is possibly TRBD1 (5 bases). V lost 2 bases to trimming and J lost 7 bases, with 11 bases between them. The CDR3 has 13 residues. Germline V gene lookup returns CDR1 WSHSY and CDR2 SAAADI. The CDR3 reads CASSEPRRGGYTF. In DNA, the CDR3 is TGCGCCAGCAGTGAGCCCCGGAGGGGTGGCTACACCTTC.

The chain carries TRBV10-1 and TRBJ2-3, with 10 bases lining up with TRBD1. The CDR3 length is 16 residues. The junction had 5 bases not matched to a gene; V was cut back by 0 bases and J by 5 bases. From germline, CDR1 is WNHNN and CDR2 SYGVQD (reference sequence). This CDR3 reads CASSESGGQGLDTQYF. The CDR3 region has the DNA TGCGCCAGCAGTGAGTCGGGGGGACAGGGGCTAGATACGCAGTATTTT.

The chain employs TRBV7-3 and TRBJ2-3; 8 nucleotides align to TRBD2. Germline values: CDR1 SGHTA, CDR2 FQGTGA. With V trimmed by 3 bases and J by 4 bases, 3 bases remained unmatched. The CDR3 sequence is 14 residues long. The DNA of the CDR3 is TGTGCCAGCAGCTTCGGGACTAGGGCAGATACGCAGTATTTT. It yields the protein CASSFGTRADTQYF.

This clone has just a few counts. The chain links TRBV25-1 to TRBJ1-6, with D possibly matching TRBD1 (6 bases). Per the germline V gene, CDR1 is MGHDK and CDR2 is SYGVNS. V lost 1 base to trimming and J lost 7 bases, with 14 bases between them. The CDR3 consists of 16 residues. CDR3: CASSEFFVQGNSPLHF. The CDR3 DNA reads TGTGCCAGCAGTGAATTCTTCGTACAGGGAAATTCACCCCTCCACTTT.

The chain couples TRBV29-1 to TRBJ2-5, with 8 bases lining up with TRBD2. This CDR3 comprises 14 residues. Per the germline V gene, CDR1 is SQVTM and CDR2 is ANQGSEA. The V gene end was trimmed by 5 bases and the J gene end by 2 bases; junction bases not matched to a gene: 7. CDR3 residues: CSVRVAGYQETQYF. As DNA, the CDR3 is TGCAGCGTTCGGGTAGCGGGATATCAAGAGACCCAGTACTTC.

V usage is TRBV30 and J usage is TRBJ1-1; possible D gene TRBD1, 5 bases. The V and J ends lost 0 bases and 5 bases respectively, with 10 bases between them. The V gene's germline CDR1 is GTSNPN and CDR2 SVGIG (reference sequence). This CDR3 region has 13 residues. CDR3 nucleotides: TGTGCCTGGAGTGTAACCGGGGGAACTGAAGCTTTCTTT. It yields the protein CAWSVTGGTEAFF.

This clone was seen only once. This chain connects TRBV7-9 to TRBJ2-1; possibly TRBD1 for D (6 bases). CDR1 is SEHNR and CDR2 is FQNEAQ in the germline V gene (reference sequence). Between the trimmed V and J ends, which lost 5 bases and 9 bases, there was a span of 14 bases. CDR3 length: 13 amino acids. The CDR3: CASSESTGIEQFF. The CDR3 coding sequence is TGTGCCAGCAGCGAATCTACAGGGATTGAGCAGTTCTTC.

The rearrangement links TRBV11-3 to TRBJ2-1; 7 nucleotides match TRBD1. This CDR3 has 16 amino acids. The germline CDR1 and CDR2 sequences are SGHNT and YENEEA. The V and J ends lost 0 bases and 2 bases, in that order; junction bases with no gene match: 4. The CDR3 loop is CASSLDPRGTYNEQFF. In DNA, the CDR3 is TGTGCCAGCAGCTTAGATCCCAGGGGGACCTACAATGAGCAGTTCTTC.

The rearrangement joins TRBV18 to TRBJ1-1; TRBD1 matches 8 bases. J gave up 7 bases and V 3 bases, and 4 bases lay outside the gene matches. Germline-derived CDR1 and CDR2 are KGHSH and LQKENI. This CDR3 has 13 residues. In nucleotides, the CDR3 is TGTGCCAGCTCACCTTACGGGACAGGTGAAGCTTTCTTT. Translation: CASSPYGTGEAFF.

J is TRBJ1-3 and V is TRBV18, with D unclear. The V and J ends lost 3 bases and 3 bases respectively, with 9 bases between them. CDR1 and CDR2 from the germline V gene are KGHSH and LQKENI. This CDR3 contains 14 residues. The CDR3 loop is CASSPGGNGNTIYF. In DNA, the CDR3 is TGTGCCAGCTCACCCGGTGGTAATGGAAACACCATATATTTT.

V and J are TRBV11-3 and TRBJ1-5; 8 nucleotides align to TRBD1. CDR1 and CDR2 (germline): SGHNT, YENEEA. The length of the CDR3 is 15 residues. The V segment lost 5 bases and the J segment 5 bases; nucleotides outside the gene matches: 8. Here the CDR3 reads CASSKMAGGDQPQHF. Here the CDR3 DNA reads TGTGCCAGCAGCAAAATGGCAGGGGGCGATCAGCCCCAGCATTTT.

This clone was recorded a few times. The gene calls are TRBV6-6 and TRBJ1-4; weak D call: TRBD1 (6 bases). The CDR3 is 13 residues long. The V end was cut by 5 bases, the J end by 6 bases, with 10 bases between. Germline CDR1 and CDR2: MNHNY and SVGAGI (reference sequence). CDR3 in amino acids: CASSHTGYEKLFF. For the CDR3, the DNA is TGTGCCAGCAGTCACACAGGGTATGAAAAACTGTTTTTT.

This chain uses TRBV11-2 with TRBJ2-2; tentative D call: TRBD1 (5 bases). V was clipped by 1 base and J by 0 bases, with 9 bases between them. The V gene's germline CDR1 is SGHAT and CDR2 FQNNGV. The CDR3 extends over 16 amino acids. This CDR3 is CASSLAVGANTGELFF. CDR3 DNA: TGTGCCAGCAGCTTAGCTGTAGGGGCGAACACCGGGGAGCTGTTTTTT. The whole variable domain, remainder taken from reference TRBV11-2 and TRBJ2-2, is EAGVAQSPRYKIIEKRQSVAFWCNPISGHATLYWYQQILGQGPKLLIQFQNNGVVDDSQLPKDRFSAERLKGVDSTLKIQPAKLEDSAVYLCASSLAVGANTGELFFGEGSRLTVL.

The chain uses TRBV6-5 and TRBJ2-7; TRBD1 matches at 7 bases. The CDR3 spans 13 residues. CDR1 and CDR2 from the germline V gene are MNHEY and SVGAGI. V dropped 6 bases and J dropped 3; count of bases not matched to a gene: 5. This chain's CDR3 is CASSLGDSYEQYF. DNA of the CDR3: TGTGCCAGCAGCTTAGGGGACAGCTACGAGCAGTACTTC.

The V call is TRBV6-6, the J call TRBJ1-4; D gene uncertain. The V end was cut by 4 bases, the J end by 0 bases, with 12 bases between. Germline CDR1 reads MNHNY; CDR2 reads SVGAGI (reference sequence). The CDR3 is 16 amino acids. In nucleotides, the CDR3 is TGTGCCAGCAGTTCGCTCCTATCTGCAACTAATGAAAAACTGTTTTTT. It is translated as CASSSLLSATNEKLFF.